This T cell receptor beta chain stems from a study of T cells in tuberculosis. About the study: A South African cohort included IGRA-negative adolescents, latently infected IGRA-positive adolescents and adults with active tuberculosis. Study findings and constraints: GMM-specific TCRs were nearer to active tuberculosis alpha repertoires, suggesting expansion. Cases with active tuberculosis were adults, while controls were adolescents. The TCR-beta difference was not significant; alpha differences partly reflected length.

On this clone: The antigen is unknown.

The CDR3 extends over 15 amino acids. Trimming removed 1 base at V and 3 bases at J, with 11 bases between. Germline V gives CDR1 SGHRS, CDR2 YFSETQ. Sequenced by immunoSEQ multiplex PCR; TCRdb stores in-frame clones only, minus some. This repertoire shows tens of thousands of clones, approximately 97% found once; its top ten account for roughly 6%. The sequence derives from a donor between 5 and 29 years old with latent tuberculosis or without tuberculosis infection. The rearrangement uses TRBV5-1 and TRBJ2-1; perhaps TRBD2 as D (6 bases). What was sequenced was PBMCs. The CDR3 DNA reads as TGCGCCAGCAGCTTGCCTACTAGCTACTACAATGAGCAGTTCTTC. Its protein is CASSLPTSYYNEQFF. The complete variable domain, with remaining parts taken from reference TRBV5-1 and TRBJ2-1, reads KAGVTQTPRYLIKTRGQQVTLSCSPISGHRSVSWYQQTPGQGLQFLFEYFSETQRNKGNFPGRFSGRQFSNSRSEMNVSTLELGDSALYLCASSLPTSYYNEQFFGPGTRLTVL.